These T cell receptor beta chains were read from a single sample in a study of T cell repertoires in cytomegalovirus infection. These receptors have no identified antigens. TCRdb re-called the reads through MiXCR, storing one row per CDR3 protein. In the table there are roughly 120,000 distinct CDR3 sequences, about 9.5% of which are singletons. Sequenced sample: PBMCs, sequenced either directly or after in vitro stimulation (not recorded which). These receptors all come from a human donor in good health (CMV status not recorded). Some clones in this sample may be carry-over from other donors' samples. The CDR3 runs from the conserved cysteine through the conserved F or W. Fields, in order: D gene, J gene, V gene, clone size, CDR3 DNA, CDR3 protein. D genes are given only for firm matches. Only part of the rows carry a size: once, few, many, or a class if the clone is expanded.

d_gene: .; j_gene: TRBJ1-2; v_gene: TRBV5-6; abundance: few; CDR3nt: TGTGCCAGCAGCTTCAACAGGAAAAACTATGGCTACACCTTC; CDR3aa: CASSFNRKNYGYTF
d_gene: TRBD2; j_gene: TRBJ2-2; v_gene: TRBV4-1; abundance: few; CDR3nt: TGCGCCAGCAGCCCGAGGGAGGGGACCGGGGAGCTGTTTTTT; CDR3aa: CASSPREGTGELFF
d_gene: TRBD2; j_gene: TRBJ2-3; v_gene: TRBV6-5; abundance: .; CDR3nt: TGTGCCAGCAGGAAAGGGACTAGCGGTTACACAGATACGCAGTATTTT; CDR3aa: CASRKGTSGYTDTQYF
d_gene: TRBD2; j_gene: TRBJ2-1; v_gene: TRBV19; abundance: many; CDR3nt: TGTGCCAGTAGAGGACTAGCGGGAGAGGGCGAGCAGTTCTTC; CDR3aa: CASRGLAGEGEQFF
d_gene: .; j_gene: TRBJ2-7; v_gene: TRBV18; abundance: .; CDR3nt: TGTGCCAGCTCACCACCTGGACAGAGAATAGACGAGCAGTACTTC; CDR3aa: CASSPPGQRIDEQYF
d_gene: TRBD1; j_gene: TRBJ1-5; v_gene: TRBV20-1; abundance: .; CDR3nt: TGCAGTGCCTTGACAGGGTATTCCTTAGTACCGGATCAGCCCCAGCATTTT; CDR3aa: CSALTGYSLVPDQPQHF
d_gene: .; j_gene: TRBJ1-5; v_gene: TRBV24-1; abundance: many; CDR3nt: TGTGCCACCAGTGATTTGGTACAGAATACACCGAACAATCAGCCCCAGCATTTT; CDR3aa: CATSDLVQNTPNNQPQHF
d_gene: TRBD1; j_gene: TRBJ2-7; v_gene: TRBV7-9; abundance: many; CDR3nt: TGTGCCAGCAGCTCCCATTTCTCCCGAGACAGGGTCTACGAGCAGTACTTC; CDR3aa: CASSSHFSRDRVYEQYF
d_gene: TRBD2; j_gene: TRBJ2-5; v_gene: TRBV28; abundance: few; CDR3nt: TGTGCCAGCACTCACGCCTTTGGGAGGGGAGGGGAAAAGACCCAGTACTTC; CDR3aa: CASTHAFGRGGEKTQYF
d_gene: TRBD2; j_gene: TRBJ2-7; v_gene: TRBV5-1; abundance: .; CDR3nt: TGCGCCAGCAGCTTCACTAGCGGAAGGGGCGAGCAGTACTTC; CDR3aa: CASSFTSGRGEQYF
d_gene: .; j_gene: TRBJ2-7; v_gene: TRBV19; abundance: .; CDR3nt: TGTGCCAGTAGTATGGGCCAGGGAATAGCCGAGCAGTACTTC; CDR3aa: CASSMGQGIAEQYF
d_gene: TRBD2; j_gene: TRBJ2-2; v_gene: TRBV7-8; abundance: many; CDR3nt: TGTGCCAGCAGCTCAAAGACTAGCGGAGTCTACACCGGGGAGCTGTTTTTT; CDR3aa: CASSSKTSGVYTGELFF
d_gene: .; j_gene: TRBJ2-7; v_gene: TRBV7-9; abundance: many; CDR3nt: TGTGCCAGCAGCTTAATGTACGAGCAGTACTTC; CDR3aa: CASSLMYEQYF
d_gene: TRBD1; j_gene: TRBJ1-6; v_gene: TRBV7-2; abundance: .; CDR3nt: TGTGCCAGCAGCTTCGGGACAGGGGGTAATTCACCCCTCCACTTT; CDR3aa: CASSFGTGGNSPLHF